One and the same sample provided the 30 T cell receptor beta chains below, sequenced in a study of T-cell reconstitution after alpha-beta-depleted transplantation in children. Preparation of the TCRbeta library used unique molecular identifiers. TCRdb re-derived calls from the PCR reads in MiXCR, one entry per CDR3 protein. The table lists some 300,000 distinct CDR3 sequences, around a tenth of them singletons, with 2% to 3% in the top ten. The starting material was PBMCs from the stem cell graft donor, obtained from the stem cell graft. Receptor source: a human donor who donated a stem cell graft to a child with acute lymphoblastic leukemia.

This clonotype came up many times. V is TRBV5-6 and J is TRBJ2-2; D gene ambiguous. V was trimmed by 2 bases and J by 3 bases, leaving 14 bases between them. CDR1 and CDR2 (germline): SGHDT, YYEEEE. The CDR3 has 16 amino acids. CDR3: CASSFPTIYDTGELFF. As DNA, the CDR3 is TGTGCCAGCAGCTTTCCGACAATTTACGACACCGGGGAGCTGTTTTTT.

The J gene is TRBJ1-1, the V gene TRBV15, with a possible D match to TRBD1 (6 bases). The CDR3 extends over 17 amino acids. The germline V gene encodes CDR1 LNHNV and CDR2 YYDKDF (reference sequence). V lost 4 bases to trimming and J lost 0 bases, with 18 bases between them. Here the CDR3 DNA reads TGTGCCACCAGCACTCCCCAGGGGAGAGGGGTGAACACTGAAGCTTTCTTT. It specifies CATSTPQGRGVNTEAFF.

This clonotype was observed many times. V gene TRBV7-9 combines with J gene TRBJ2-3; the D is unclear. Trimming removed 3 bases at V and 6 bases at J, with 7 bases between. CDR3 length: 12 amino acids. Germline V gene sequence: CDR1 SEHNR, CDR2 FQNEAQ (reference sequence). The CDR3 region has the DNA TGTGCCAGCAGCTTTGGCTTGGATACGCAGTATTTT. It is translated as CASSFGLDTQYF. Supplemented by reference TRBV7-9 and TRBJ2-3, the full variable domain reads DTGVSQNPRHKITKRGQNVTFRCDPISEHNRLYWYRQTLGQGPEFLTYFQNEAQLEKSRLLSDRFSAERPKGSFSTLEIQRTEQGDSAMYLCASSFGLDTQYFGPGTRLTVL.

There are a few counts of this clonotype. V is TRBV28 and J is TRBJ2-3; 8 bases align to TRBD1. The germline V gene has CDR1 MDHEN and CDR2 SYDVKM. CDR3 length: 16 amino acids. The trim removed 3 bases at V and 2 bases at J, leaving 7 bases unmatched. Written as DNA, the CDR3 is TGTGCCAGCAGTTTTTCCTGGACAGGGCTCACAGATACGCAGTATTTT. It encodes CASSFSWTGLTDTQYF.

V and J are TRBV5-1 and TRBJ2-5; no clear D gene. Germline CDR1 reads SGHRS; CDR2 reads YFSETQ. CDR3 length: 13 residues. V was clipped by 6 bases and J by 4 bases, with 13 bases between them. The chain's CDR3 is CASTLPGIETQYF. Here the CDR3 DNA reads TGCGCCAGCACCCTGCCTGGTATAGAGACCCAGTACTTC.

This clonotype was counted between two and nine times. The V call is TRBV4-1, the J call TRBJ2-7, with 8 bases that match TRBD2. V lost 0 bases and J lost 3; bases outside the gene matches: 10. Germline CDR1 reads MGHRA; CDR2 reads YSYEKL. The CDR3 spans 17 residues. CDR3 DNA: TGCGCCAGCAGCCAAGATCCCCCTGGACTAGCAGACTACGAGCAGTACTTC. Translating it yields CASSQDPPGLADYEQYF.

The chain is built from TRBV10-3 and TRBJ1-5, with a weak D call TRBD1 (6 bases). Germline CDR1 and CDR2: ENHRY and SYGVKD. Deletions cut 6 bases from V and 2 bases from J, with 11 bases between. The CDR3 has 14 residues. In DNA, the CDR3 is TGTGCCATCAGCCAGGGGTTGGGCAATCAGCCCCAGCATTTT. Residues: CAISQGLGNQPQHF.

This clonotype was detected a few times. The CDR3 loop reads CASSLASPANTDTQYF. The CDR3 DNA reads TGTGCCAGCAGCTTAGCATCCCCGGCTAACACAGATACGCAGTATTTT. The rearrangement uses TRBV7-9 and TRBJ2-3, with no clear D. The germline CDR1 and CDR2 sequences are SEHNR and FQNEAQ (reference sequence). This CDR3 region has 16 residues. The ends were cut back, 0 bases at V and 2 bases at J, with 12 bases in the middle.

This clonotype was seen only a few times. The rearrangement uses TRBV7-8 and TRBJ2-2; tentatively, D is TRBD2 (5 bases). V was clipped by 2 bases and J by 6 bases, with 10 bases between them. Germline lookup yields CDR1 SGHVS and CDR2 FQNEAQ. CDR3 length: 14 residues. The CDR3 bases are TGTGCCAGCAGCTTACTTGAGGGTCCCGGGGAGCTGTTTTTT. This translates into CASSLLEGPGELFF.

This clonotype has a handful of counts. The gene calls are TRBV29-1 and TRBJ2-1, with 13 bases fitting TRBD2. Germline CDR1 reads SQVTM; CDR2 reads ANQGSEA. The CDR3 loop spans 14 amino acids. V was clipped by 5 bases and J by 6 bases; unmatched bases: 4. The DNA of the CDR3 is TGCAGCGTTACCGGGACTAGCGGGACCAATGAGCAGTTCTTC. Protein: CSVTGTSGTNEQFF.

This clonotype was counted only a few times. For the CDR3, the DNA is TGTGCCAGCAGCGGTAGCGGGAACACCTACAATGAGCAGTTCTTC. It yields the protein CASSGSGNTYNEQFF. The chain joins TRBV7-6 to TRBJ2-1; the match to TRBD2 covers 8 bases. After removal of 5 bases from V and 2 bases from J, the junction contained 5 bases not matched to a gene. The CDR3 runs to 15 residues. The germline V gene encodes CDR1 SGHVS and CDR2 FNYEAQ.

This clonotype was seen more than once but under ten times. V usage is TRBV12-3 or TRBV12-4 and J usage is TRBJ2-7; a possible D gene is TRBD2 (6 bases). The CDR3 contains 15 residues. V lost 1 base and J lost 2, with 12 bases in between. The CDR3 DNA reads TGTGCCAGCAGTTTAGGAGGGACTTCAGCCTACGAGCAGTACTTC. Its protein is CASSLGGTSAYEQYF.

This clonotype was seen at least ten times. V gene TRBV20-1 combines with J gene TRBJ1-2; TRBD1 aligns across 7 bases. V lost 3 bases, J lost 5 bases, and 9 bases stayed unmatched. From germline, CDR1 is DFQATT and CDR2 SNEGSKA (reference sequence). The CDR3 has 14 residues. The CDR3 DNA reads TGCAGTGCTAGCCGGAGGACAGGTGAATATGGCTACACCTTC. This gives the protein CSASRRTGEYGYTF.

This clonotype was seen more than once but under ten times. The V and J genes are TRBV7-2 and TRBJ2-1; TRBD2 is a possible D gene (6 bases). Germline V lookup: CDR1 SGHTA, CDR2 FQGNSA. This CDR3 is 14 amino acids long. V dropped 3 bases and J dropped 10 bases, with 16 bases sitting between them. In nucleotides, the CDR3 is TGTGCCAGCAGCTTTCTTGGCCCGCGGGAAGAGCAGTTCTTC. The encoded protein is CASSFLGPREEQFF. Combining the CDR3 with reference TRBV7-2 and TRBJ2-1 gives the whole variable domain GAGVSQSPSNKVTEKGKDVELRCDPISGHTALYWYRQSLGQGLEFLIYFQGNSAPDKSGLPSDRFSAERTGGSVSTLTIQRTQQEDSAVYLCASSFLGPREEQFFGPGTRLTVL.

The chain couples TRBV19 to TRBJ2-1, with 9 nucleotides matching TRBD1. The junction had 5 bases not matched to a gene; V was cut back by 4 bases and J by 4 bases. The CDR3 length is 15 residues. CDR1 and CDR2 (germline): LNHDA, SQIVND (reference sequence). The CDR3 sequence is CASSTLGTGYNEQFF. In nucleotides, the CDR3 is TGTGCCAGTAGTACCCTCGGGACAGGGTACAATGAGCAGTTCTTC.

This clonotype was seen more than once but under ten times. J is TRBJ1-1 and V is TRBV11-2; maybe TRBD1 (6 bases). V lost 2 bases to trimming and J lost 0 bases, with 19 bases between them. Germline V gene data show CDR1 as SGHAT and CDR2 as FQNNGV. The CDR3 is 18 residues long. In nucleotides, the CDR3 is TGTGCCAGCAGCTTACCAACGGTTTTGGGACATATGAACACTGAAGCTTTCTTT. It codes for CASSLPTVLGHMNTEAFF. The full variable domain, in which reference TRBV11-2 and TRBJ1-1 provide the parts outside the CDR3, is EAGVAQSPRYKIIEKRQSVAFWCNPISGHATLYWYQQILGQGPKLLIQFQNNGVVDDSQLPKDRFSAERLKGVDSTLKIQPAKLEDSAVYLCASSLPTVLGHMNTEAFFGQGTRLTVV.

This chain uses TRBV20-1 with TRBJ2-1; D gene uncertain. Germline CDR1 DFQATT, CDR2 SNEGSKA (reference sequence). The germline V and J ends were trimmed by 6 bases and 0 bases, with 15 bases remaining between them. The CDR3 spans 15 residues. The CDR3 nucleotides are TGCAGTGCCCAGTCTGGGTTATTCTCCTACAATGAGCAGTTCTTC. It codes for CSAQSGLFSYNEQFF.

This clonotype turned up a few times. V and J are TRBV4-1 and TRBJ2-7; D possibly corresponds to TRBD2 (5 bases). This CDR3 has 15 amino acids. CDR1 and CDR2 (germline): MGHRA, YSYEKL. V lost 6 bases, J lost 0 bases, and 15 bases lay in between. The CDR3 loop is CASRSGIISSYEQYF. CDR3 coding DNA: TGCGCCAGCAGGTCCGGGATAATCAGCTCCTACGAGCAGTACTTC.

This clonotype has at least ten counts. The J gene is TRBJ2-7, the V gene TRBV29-1; TRBD2 agrees at 7 bases. Per germline, CDR1 SQVTM and CDR2 ANQGSEA. The CDR3 runs to 12 residues. V shed 1 base, J shed 3 bases, and the junction held 0 bases outside the gene matches. The CDR3 protein is CSVEGTSYEQYF. CDR3 bases: TGCAGCGTTGAAGGGACTAGCTACGAGCAGTACTTC.

As concerns this clonotype: A much larger clone lies one base from this, so it may be a read error. The chain carries TRBV4-1 and TRBJ2-3; tentative D call: TRBD1 (5 bases). CDR1 MGHRA and CDR2 YSYEKL come from the germline V gene. This CDR3 comprises 15 residues. CDR3 loop: CASSPQTGFTDTHYF. CDR3 sequence (DNA): TGCGCCAGCAGCCCCCAAACAGGTTTCACAGATACGCACTATTTT.

This clonotype was found once. The chain recombines TRBV20-1 with TRBJ2-1; 7 nucleotides match TRBD2. Germline V gene data show CDR1 as DFQATT and CDR2 as SNEGSKA (reference sequence). J was trimmed by 8 bases and V by 1 base; bases with no gene match: 8. The CDR3 runs 14 residues. The CDR3 here is CSARVGGGGDEQFF. The CDR3 nucleotides are TGCAGTGCTAGAGTTGGCGGGGGTGGCGATGAGCAGTTCTTC.

This clonotype was detected only a few times. V is TRBV3-1 and J is TRBJ1-3, with no clear D. The germline V and J ends were trimmed by 4 bases and 0 bases, with 10 bases remaining between them. Per germline, CDR1 LGHDT and CDR2 YNNKEL (reference sequence). The CDR3 spans 15 residues. The chain's CDR3 is CASSPTVSSGNTIYF. CDR3 DNA: TGTGCCAGCAGCCCCACGGTGAGCTCTGGAAACACCATATATTTT.

This clonotype was detected many times. The chain has TRBV6-2 or TRBV6-3 and TRBJ2-5, with D maybe TRBD2 (5 bases). The V gene's germline CDR1 is MNHEY and CDR2 SVGEGT. The CDR3 spans 15 residues. V was shortened by 2 bases and J by 2 bases, with 12 bases between the two germline ends. This chain's CDR3 is CASSYGRREQETQYF. CDR3 nucleotides: TGTGCCAGCAGTTACGGCAGAAGGGAGCAAGAGACCCAGTACTTC.

This clonotype has ten or more counts. The chain joins TRBV14 to TRBJ2-1, with 8 bases matching TRBD2. CDR3 length: 16 residues. Germline loops: CDR1 SGHDN, CDR2 FVKESK. Trimming removed 4 bases from V and 2 bases from J; junction bases left unmatched: 7. The CDR3 here is CASSRGLERPYNEQFF. CDR3 DNA: TGTGCCAGCAGCCGGGGACTAGAGCGTCCCTACAATGAGCAGTTCTTC.

This chain links TRBV27 with TRBJ2-6, with TRBD2 as a possible D gene (5 bases). Trimming removed 2 bases from V and 3 bases from J, with 14 bases in between. From germline, CDR1 is MNHEY and CDR2 SMNVEV (reference sequence). This CDR3 spans 17 amino acids. CDR3 protein: CASSLIRGYGGANVLTF. Written as DNA, the CDR3 is TGTGCCAGCAGTTTAATAAGAGGGTACGGTGGGGCCAACGTCCTGACTTTC. The full variable domain, in which reference TRBV27 and TRBJ2-6 provide the parts outside the CDR3, is EAQVTQNPRYLITVTGKKLTVTCSQNMNHEYMSWYRQDPGLGLRQIYYSMNVEVTDKGDVPEGYKVSRKEKRNFPLILESPSPNQTSLYFCASSLIRGYGGANVLTFGAGSRLTVL.

The CDR3 region has the DNA TGTGCCAGCAGCCAAGTTACCGCCGCCAGCACAGATACGCAGTATTTT. Protein: CASSQVTAASTDTQYF. The chain carries TRBV3-1 and TRBJ2-3; no clear D. Per germline, CDR1 LGHDT and CDR2 YNNKEL (reference sequence). The CDR3 contains 16 residues. The germline V and J ends were trimmed by 1 base and 0 bases, with 11 bases remaining between them.

This clonotype was detected only a few times. CDR3 loop: CASSLGGLAGVYEQYF. The CDR3 nucleotides read TGTGCCAGCAGCTTAGGCGGACTAGCGGGAGTTTACGAGCAGTACTTC. The chain links TRBV7-9 to TRBJ2-7, with 13 bases lining up with TRBD2. With V trimmed by 1 base and J by 4 bases, 4 bases remained unmatched. CDR3 length: 16 residues. CDR1 is SEHNR and CDR2 is FQNEAQ in the germline V gene (reference sequence).

This clonotype was counted between two and nine times. The rearrangement uses TRBV6-2 or TRBV6-3 and TRBJ2-3; D is uncertain. Germline V gene data show CDR1 as MNHEY and CDR2 as SVGEGT. CDR3 size: 18 residues. Trimming removed 3 bases at V and 5 bases at J, with 24 bases between. The CDR3 DNA is TGTGCCAGCAGTTATTTTTTGAGTGGCTGGACCAACGGAGATACGCAGTATTTT. Its protein product is CASSYFLSGWTNGDTQYF.

The V gene is TRBV7-9, the J gene TRBJ2-7; perhaps TRBD1 as D (6 bases). Germline CDR1 reads SEHNR; CDR2 reads FQNEAQ (reference sequence). Trimming stripped 3 bases from V and 4 bases from J, with 13 bases between. The CDR3 totals 14 residues. The DNA of the CDR3 is TGTGCCAGCAGCTTTATGGACAGCCCTTACGAGCAGTACTTC. Amino acids: CASSFMDSPYEQYF. The variable domain in full, with the rest retrieved from reference TRBV7-9 and TRBJ2-7, is DTGVSQNPRHKITKRGQNVTFRCDPISEHNRLYWYRQTLGQGPEFLTYFQNEAQLEKSRLLSDRFSAERPKGSFSTLEIQRTEQGDSAMYLCASSFMDSPYEQYFGPGTRLTVT.

This clonotype was counted only a few times. This chain connects TRBV19 to TRBJ2-4; D gene unclear. CDR3 size: 13 residues. The V gene lost 9 bases and the J gene lost 0 bases, with 9 bases spanning the gap. Per germline, CDR1 LNHDA and CDR2 SQIVND (reference sequence). CDR3 sequence reads: CARGDLAKNIQYF. In DNA, the CDR3 is TGTGCCAGGGGCGATTTAGCCAAAAACATTCAGTACTTC.